The 3 T cell receptor beta chains listed next were all sequenced from one sample in a study of blood T cell repertoires in COVID-19. Using immunoSEQ multiplex PCR, the repertoire was profiled, and TCRdb retains in-frame clones only, with some absent. The data show more than 60,000 clones, with over 85% seen just once and more than 15% held by the top ten. The source material was peripheral blood. The receptors stem from a woman of 80 years or more with active or convalescent COVID-19.

This clone was observed a single time. This chain uses TRBV5-6 with TRBJ1-2, with D perhaps TRBD1 (6 bases). The CDR3 sequence is 12 residues long. V was cut by 4 bases and J by 7 bases, with 11 bases left in between. From germline, CDR1 is SGHDT and CDR2 YYEEEE. CDR3 amino acids: CASSTGFGGYTF. DNA for the CDR3: TGTGCCAGCAGCACAGGGTTTGGTGGCTACACCTTC.

The rearrangement uses TRBV19 and TRBJ1-2; 8 nucleotides match TRBD1. Germline-derived CDR1 and CDR2 are LNHDA and SQIVND (reference sequence). There are 15 residues in the CDR3. Trimming took 7 bases from V and 4 from J; bases not matched to a gene: 11. The CDR3, as DNA: TGTGCCAGTACCCCTGGGAGAGGACAGGGCTATGGCTACACCTTC. It encodes CASTPGRGQGYGYTF.

The chain carries TRBV25-1 and TRBJ2-7; D might be TRBD1 (5 bases). V was pared by 0 bases and J by 0 bases, with 9 bases between. The CDR3 totals 15 residues. Germline V CDR1 and CDR2: MGHDK, SYGVNS. The CDR3 here is CASSEYNRFSYEQYF. For the CDR3, the DNA is TGTGCCAGCAGTGAATATAACAGGTTCTCCTACGAGCAGTACTTC.